This T cell receptor (beta chain) was profiled in a study of identical twins. Broader study findings: Excess sharing by twins proved weaker in beta out-of-frame sequences. Modeled out-of-frame TCR alpha sharing in monozygotic twins fell below observed levels.

A universal primer site arose from template switching, and cDNA bore unique molecular identifiers. MiXCR was run by TCRdb on the 5' RACE reads, yielding one entry per CDR3 protein. The repertoire holds hundreds of thousands of distinct CDR3 sequences, with 9.5% as singletons. A few counts support this clonotype. Antigen: not known. This sample was shared with a second study, whose subject was yellow fever vaccine responses in identical twins.

The sequencing sample was made of CD8+ T cells sorted from blood. The sequence derives from a woman aged 18-35 years in good health.

This CDR3 reads CASSQPSSGGPTTNPGETQYF. As DNA, the CDR3 is TGTGCCAGCAGCCAACCTTCTAGCGGGGGGCCGACAACGAATCCCGGAGAGACCCAGTACTTC. The V gene is TRBV3-1, the J gene TRBJ2-5, with 11 bases that match TRBD2. The CDR3 spans 21 residues. V lost 2 bases to trimming and J lost 4 bases; unmatched junction nucleotides: 21. The germline gives CDR1 LGHDT, CDR2 YNNKEL (reference sequence).